The 20 T cell receptor beta chains reported below all come from one sample, sequenced in a study of T cell repertoires in cytomegalovirus infection. TCRdb reprocessed the reads via MiXCR and lists one record per CDR3 protein. The repertoire holds about 240,000 distinct CDR3 sequences, with under 8.5% as singletons. Sample: PBMCs. These receptors all stem from a human donor in good health (CMV status not recorded). Some clones in this sample may be carry-over from other donors' samples.

This clonotype was seen at least ten times. The chain uses TRBV14 and TRBJ1-1; unclear D gene. The CDR3 extends over 12 amino acids. Germline V gene lookup returns CDR1 SGHDN and CDR2 FVKESK. Trimming took off 4 bases at V and 8 bases at J, with 11 bases between the two ends. The CDR3 protein is CASSPVGREAFF. CDR3 bases: TGTGCCAGCAGCCCCGTGGGGAGGGAAGCTTTCTTT. The full variable domain, in which reference TRBV14 and TRBJ1-1 provide the parts outside the CDR3, is EAGVTQFPSHSVIEKGQTVTLRCDPISGHDNLYWYRRVMGKEIKFLLHFVKESKQDESGMPNNRFLAERTGGTYSTLKVQPAELEDSGVYFCASSPVGREAFFGQGTRLTVV.

Many counts were recorded for this clonotype. This sequence joins TRBV5-1 and TRBJ2-1; TRBD2 matches at 12 bases. V shed 3 bases and J 4 bases; nucleotides not matched to a gene: 5. This CDR3 has 16 residues. Looked up from germline, CDR1 is SGHRS and CDR2 is YFSETQ. CDR3 loop: CASSSRTSGIYNEQFF. CDR3 nucleotides: TGCGCCAGCAGCTCGAGGACTAGCGGGATATACAATGAGCAGTTCTTC.

The gene calls are TRBV20-1 and TRBJ1-1, with 9 bases fitting TRBD1. The CDR3 covers 16 residues. The germline gives CDR1 DFQATT, CDR2 SNEGSKA (reference sequence). The ends lost 1 base at V and 12 bases at J; junction bases unmatched: 18. CDR3 coding DNA: TGCAGTGCTAGAGGGGGATTCGACCGGGACAGGGTACGTCCTTTCTTT. Amino acids: CSARGGFDRDRVRPFF.

This clonotype was detected only a few times. The chain couples TRBV5-1 to TRBJ1-5, with D maybe TRBD1 (5 bases). Germline V gives CDR1 SGHRS, CDR2 YFSETQ. The CDR3 sequence is 14 residues long. V was clipped by 2 bases and J by 6 bases, with 12 bases between them. The CDR3 sequence is CASSFTQGGQPQHF. The CDR3 region has the DNA TGCGCCAGCAGCTTCACTCAGGGTGGTCAGCCCCAGCATTTT. Complete variable domain (other parts from reference TRBV5-1 and TRBJ1-5): KAGVTQTPRYLIKTRGQQVTLSCSPISGHRSVSWYQQTPGQGLQFLFEYFSETQRNKGNFPGRFSGRQFSNSRSEMNVSTLELGDSALYLCASSFTQGGQPQHFGDGTRLSIL.

Ten or more counts support this clonotype. This chain joins TRBV7-8 and TRBJ2-1, with D possibly being TRBD1 or TRBD2 (6 bases each). Germline CDR1 reads SGHVS; CDR2 reads FQNEAQ. V was shortened by 0 bases and J by 8 bases, with 11 bases between the two germline ends. The CDR3 runs 14 residues. The CDR3 region is CASSLAGGGDEQFF. CDR3 nucleotides: TGTGCCAGCAGCTTAGCGGGGGGCGGGGATGAGCAGTTCTTC.

This clonotype was seen at least ten times. This chain connects TRBV3-1 to TRBJ1-6; D unclear. Trimming removed 0 bases from V and 10 bases from J, with 7 bases in between. Germline CDR1 LGHDT, CDR2 YNNKEL (reference sequence). This CDR3 region has 13 residues. The CDR3 DNA sequence: TGTGCCAGCAGCCAAGAAGGGAGCTCACCCCTCCACTTT. Protein product: CASSQEGSSPLHF.

This clonotype showed up many times. V usage is TRBV4-2 and J usage is TRBJ1-5; TRBD1 agrees at 9 bases. This CDR3 is built from 15 residues. CDR1 LGHNA and CDR2 YNFKEQ come from the germline V gene. V trimming: 4 bases; J trimming: 4 bases; junction bases outside the gene matches: 5. DNA for the CDR3: TGTGCCAGCAGCCGCAGCGACAGGGGGAATCAGCCCCAGCATTTT. Residues: CASSRSDRGNQPQHF.

In this sample, this clonotype turned up many times. V gene TRBV7-2 combines with J gene TRBJ1-1; possibly TRBD1 for D (5 bases). V was cut by 2 bases and J by 0 bases, with 10 bases left in between. Looked up from germline, CDR1 is SGHTA and CDR2 is FQGNSA. The CDR3 covers 15 residues. The CDR3 protein is CASSLQGRVNTEAFF. DNA of the CDR3: TGTGCCAGCAGCTTACAGGGACGTGTGAACACTGAAGCTTTCTTT.

This clonotype appeared many times. This chain uses TRBV6-5 with TRBJ2-3; 10 nucleotides line up with TRBD2. The CDR3 length is 14 residues. Germline V CDR1 and CDR2: MNHEY, SVGAGI. V lost 6 bases and J lost 4; bases outside the gene matches: 4. The CDR3 coding sequence is TGTGCCAGCAGACTAGCGGGGTTCGCAGATACGCAGTATTTT. It translates to CASRLAGFADTQYF.

This clonotype was seen many times. This sequence joins TRBV7-2 and TRBJ2-5; TRBD2 agrees at 7 bases. V lost 5 bases to trimming and J lost 5 bases; unmatched junction nucleotides: 8. The CDR3 spans 14 residues. CDR1 SGHTA and CDR2 FQGNSA come from the germline V gene. The CDR3 coding sequence is TGTGCCAGCAGCCCGGGACTACCCAGGGAGACCCAGTACTTC. Encoded protein: CASSPGLPRETQYF.

This clonotype showed up many times. The gene calls are TRBV5-6 and TRBJ2-2; 10 bases align to TRBD1. Germline V gene sequence: CDR1 SGHDT, CDR2 YYEEEE. Trimming at V came to 7 bases and at J to 5 bases, leaving 5 bases not matched to a gene. The CDR3 length is 14 residues. The CDR3 loop reads CASLQGQGTGELFF. As DNA, the CDR3 is TGTGCCAGCCTTCAGGGACAGGGGACCGGGGAGCTGTTTTTT.

This clonotype came up many times. This chain connects TRBV7-2 to TRBJ2-5; D is ambiguous. V shed 5 bases and J shed 5 bases, with 12 bases lying between them. Germline V gene sequence: CDR1 SGHTA, CDR2 FQGNSA. The CDR3 has 13 amino acids. The CDR3 spells CASSTARVETQYF. The CDR3, as DNA: TGTGCCAGCAGCACCGCCCGGGTGGAGACCCAGTACTTC.

This clonotype has ten or more counts. The chain carries TRBV4-2 and TRBJ1-5; D call uncertain. The CDR3 extends over 14 amino acids. With 0 bases removed from V and 7 bases from J, the gap between germline ends came to 10 bases. Germline-derived CDR1 and CDR2 are LGHNA and YNFKEQ. This CDR3 reads CASSQELTGQPQHF. The CDR3 region has the DNA TGTGCCAGCAGCCAAGAATTGACGGGCCAGCCCCAGCATTTT.

On this clonotype: A read error may explain this, as a much larger clone is one base away. This CDR3 is CASRAISYEQYF. The CDR3 region has the DNA TGTGCCAGCAGGGCGATCTCCTACGAGCAGTACTTC. The chain carries TRBV2 and TRBJ2-7; D gene ambiguous. Germline V lookup: CDR1 SNHLY, CDR2 FYNNEI. The CDR3 length is 12 residues. Between the trimmed V and J ends, which lost 6 bases and 0 bases, there was a span of 6 bases.

This clonotype has ten or more counts. This chain uses TRBV7-2 with TRBJ2-7; TRBD2 matches 7 bases. V was pared by 1 base and J by 6 bases, with 6 bases of the junction left unmatched. The length of the CDR3 is 14 residues. CDR1 SGHTA and CDR2 FQGNSA come from the germline V gene. In DNA form, the CDR3 reads TGTGCCAGCAGCTTAGAAGCGGGAAGGGGCGAGCAGTACTTC. Translated, it gives CASSLEAGRGEQYF.

This clonotype was seen ten or more times. This chain joins TRBV28 and TRBJ1-1; D unclear. The germline CDR1 and CDR2 sequences are MDHEN and SYDVKM. V lost 8 bases and J 0 bases, leaving 7 bases between the germline ends. This CDR3 region has 12 residues. The CDR3 is CASRVLNTEAFF. Here the CDR3 DNA reads TGTGCCAGCCGGGTCTTGAACACTGAAGCTTTCTTT.

This clonotype was seen many times. The chain couples TRBV19 to TRBJ1-5; 8 bases line up with TRBD1. There are 13 residues in the CDR3. CDR1 is LNHDA, CDR2 SQIVND, per germline (reference sequence). J lost 7 bases, V lost 6 bases, and 5 bases had no gene match. CDR3 loop: CASRGTGGQPQHF. The CDR3 DNA sequence: TGTGCCAGTAGGGGGACAGGAGGACAGCCCCAGCATTTT.

Only a few counts were recorded for this clonotype. The rearrangement joins TRBV5-1 to TRBJ2-7; 10 nucleotides line up with TRBD1. Germline loops: CDR1 SGHRS, CDR2 YFSETQ. The V segment lost 6 bases and the J segment 0 bases; nucleotides outside the gene matches: 6. The CDR3 has 15 amino acids. The CDR3 reads CASTHDRGPSYEQYF. The CDR3 coding sequence is TGCGCCAGCACCCATGACAGGGGGCCCTCCTACGAGCAGTACTTC.

There are many counts of this clonotype. This may stem from a read error, because a much larger clone lies one nucleotide away. The chain uses TRBV9 and TRBJ1-6; no firm D call. V lost 4 bases and J 0 bases, leaving 5 bases between the germline ends. The CDR3 extends over 14 amino acids. CDR1 is SGDLS and CDR2 is YYNGEE in the germline V gene. The CDR3 DNA reads TGTGCCAGCAGCCAGAGCTCCTATAATTCACCCCTCCACTTT. Residues: CASSQSSYNSPLHF.

This clonotype was counted ten times or more. This sequence joins TRBV12-3 or TRBV12-4 and TRBJ1-2, with D unclear. Trimming took 1 base from V and 8 from J, leaving 14 bases between them. This CDR3 comprises 14 residues. CDR3 DNA sequence: TGTGCCAGCAGTTTAGAGGTCAAGTCTTCCGGCTACACCTTC. Protein product: CASSLEVKSSGYTF.